These 28 T cell receptor beta chains came from one sample sequenced in a study of T cells after yellow fever vaccination. A single record per CDR3 protein comes from TCRdb applying MiXCR to the 5' RACE reads. The table has tens of thousands of distinct CDR3 sequences, more than 9% seen once; the top ten hold around 12%. Sequencing was performed on PBMCs, either bulk or a sorted T-cell subset (CD4+, CD8+, memory, or dextramer-sorted; not recorded which), taken around 15 days after the first yellow fever vaccination. These TCRs come from a man younger than 35 who received the YFV17D yellow fever vaccine.

In this sample, this clonotype turned up many times. The chain is built from TRBV2 and TRBJ1-6; no clear D. Germline V gene lookup returns CDR1 SNHLY and CDR2 FYNNEI. The length of the CDR3 is 12 residues. V gave up 5 bases and J gave up 5 bases, with 4 bases separating them. The CDR3 DNA reads TGTGCCAGCAGTTTCGATAATTCACCCCTCCACTTT. It yields the protein CASSFDNSPLHF.

This chain joins TRBV2 and TRBJ2-1, with TRBD1 matching over 9 bases. The CDR3 extends over 13 amino acids. V gave up 7 bases and J gave up 8 bases; unmatched junction bases: 6. Germline CDR1 reads SNHLY; CDR2 reads FYNNEI. The CDR3 reads CASTPDRGDEQFF. The CDR3 DNA is TGTGCCAGCACTCCGGACAGGGGAGATGAGCAGTTCTTC.

This clonotype occurred many times. The V and J genes are TRBV11-2 and TRBJ2-3; 13 nucleotides line up with TRBD2. Unmatched junction bases numbered 0, after V lost 1 base and J lost 5 bases. Germline V gives CDR1 SGHAT, CDR2 FQNNGV. The CDR3 has 15 residues. CDR3 amino acids: CASSLGTSGGDTQYF. In DNA, the CDR3 is TGTGCCAGCAGCTTAGGGACTAGCGGGGGAGATACGCAGTATTTT.

This clonotype was seen at least ten times. V and J are TRBV5-1 and TRBJ2-5, with D hard to call. Trimming cost V 2 bases and J 2 bases, with 7 bases left between them. The CDR3 has 13 amino acids. Germline loops: CDR1 SGHRS, CDR2 YFSETQ. The CDR3 nucleotides read TGCGCCAGCAGCTTCGCTTCGCAAGAGACCCAGTACTTC. Translating it yields CASSFASQETQYF.

The sample holds many counts of this clonotype. The chain recombines TRBV12-3 or TRBV12-4 with TRBJ1-2, with D possibly being TRBD1 (5 bases). This CDR3 has 13 amino acids. V was trimmed by 3 bases and J by 8 bases, leaving 13 bases between them. CDR3 amino acids: CASSLQGALGYTF. CDR3 DNA sequence: TGTGCCAGCAGTTTGCAAGGGGCCCTGGGCTACACCTTC.

This clonotype was observed at least ten times. The chain recombines TRBV27 with TRBJ1-2; perhaps TRBD1 as D (5 bases). This CDR3 region has 13 residues. Per germline, CDR1 MNHEY and CDR2 SMNVEV (reference sequence). Trimming removed 0 bases from V and 6 bases from J, with 8 bases in between. The CDR3 loop reads CASSLSAGDGYTF. The CDR3 nucleotides are TGTGCCAGCAGTTTATCTGCGGGGGATGGCTACACCTTC.

Notes on this clonotype: A much larger clone differs from this one at a single base, so this may be a read error. The chain joins TRBV7-9 to TRBJ2-5, with D perhaps matching TRBD1 or TRBD2 (5 bases each). The V gene's germline CDR1 is SEHNR and CDR2 FQNEAQ (reference sequence). The CDR3 runs to 14 residues. Trimming left V 3 bases short and J 4 bases short, with 12 bases between. Here the CDR3 DNA reads TGTGCCAGCAGCTTGTCTGGGACGCCAGAGACCCAGTACTTC. Translated, it gives CASSLSGTPETQYF.

Ten or more counts support this clonotype. The chain uses TRBV29-1 and TRBJ2-2; TRBD1 or TRBD2 may be the D gene (5 bases each). The CDR3 has 14 amino acids. Germline V gene lookup returns CDR1 SQVTM and CDR2 ANQGSEA. Trimming shortened V by 6 bases and J by 0 bases, and 11 bases separated the two germline ends. The CDR3 DNA sequence: TGCAGCGTCCCAGGGACCACGAACACCGGGGAGCTGTTTTTT. Protein sequence: CSVPGTTNTGELFF.

This clonotype was recorded many times. V and J are TRBV5-1 and TRBJ2-1, with 9 bases that match TRBD1. CDR3 length: 15 amino acids. The V segment lost 6 bases and the J segment 6 bases; nucleotides outside the gene matches: 10. Per the germline V gene, CDR1 is SGHRS and CDR2 is YFSETQ. In nucleotides, the CDR3 is TGCGCCAGCATCCCACAGGGGGCAGGTTCCAATGAGCAGTTCTTC. This sequence encodes CASIPQGAGSNEQFF.

This clonotype was seen many times. The chain employs TRBV4-3 and TRBJ1-6, with unresolved D. The ends were cut back, 4 bases at V and 7 bases at J, with 17 bases in the middle. CDR1 is LGHNA and CDR2 is YSLEER in the germline V gene. The CDR3 runs to 16 residues. CDR3 residues: CASSLSWTGTNSPLHF. CDR3 bases: TGCGCCAGCAGCCTATCATGGACCGGTACGAATTCACCCCTCCACTTT.

This clonotype was recorded at least ten times. The chain employs TRBV9 and TRBJ1-1; no reliable D call. Germline CDR1 and CDR2: SGDLS and YYNGEE. V lost 3 bases and J 5 bases, leaving 11 bases between the germline ends. This CDR3 has 13 residues. The CDR3 DNA is TGTGCCAGCAGCGGGAAGCAGCAAACTGAAGCTTTCTTT. Translated, it gives CASSGKQQTEAFF.

Note on this clonotype: This sequence may be a read error, since a much larger clone differs from it by one base. Here the CDR3 reads CASSLVGHYEQYF. Written as DNA, the CDR3 is TGTGCCAGCAGCTTGGTGGGGCATTACGAGCAGTACTTC. V usage is TRBV5-4 and J usage is TRBJ2-7, with D possibly being TRBD1 (5 bases). Trimming shortened V by 0 bases and J by 4 bases, and 8 bases separated the two germline ends. Germline CDR1 SGHNT, CDR2 YYREEE (reference sequence). This CDR3 has 13 amino acids.

Concerning this clonotype itself: A much larger clone is a single base away; this may be a read error. The chain links TRBV6-5 to TRBJ2-1; 7 bases match TRBD1. The germline V gene encodes CDR1 MNHEY and CDR2 SVGAGI. V dropped 4 bases and J dropped 4; count of bases not matched to a gene: 7. This CDR3 is 15 amino acids long. This CDR3 reads CASSWTAGGYNEQFF. CDR3 nucleotide sequence: TGTGCCAGCAGTTGGACGGCAGGGGGATACAATGAGCAGTTCTTC.

This clonotype was counted many times. V is TRBV5-1 and J is TRBJ2-2, with 9 bases matching TRBD1. The CDR3 covers 15 residues. Per the germline V gene, CDR1 is SGHRS and CDR2 is YFSETQ. V was clipped by 5 bases and J by 6 bases; unmatched bases: 8. The CDR3 DNA sequence: TGCGCCAGCAGTTCACAGGGGGCTGGATCCGGGGAGCTGTTTTTT. Residues: CASSSQGAGSGELFF.

This clonotype was seen many times. The rearrangement links TRBV5-1 to TRBJ2-5, with D perhaps matching TRBD1 or TRBD2 (5 bases each). The V end lost 4 bases, the J end lost 0 bases, and 13 bases lay between the germline ends. Germline V gene lookup returns CDR1 SGHRS and CDR2 YFSETQ. This CDR3 is 15 amino acids long. CDR3 nucleotides: TGCGCCAGCAGCCTGGGGGAGCCGTACCAAGAGACCCAGTACTTC. Translated: CASSLGEPYQETQYF.

The sample holds many counts of this clonotype. DNA of the CDR3: TGTGCCAGCAGCTCGACAGTGAACATTCAGTACTTC. As protein: CASSSTVNIQYF. The rearrangement uses TRBV5-6 and TRBJ2-4, with D tentatively TRBD1 (5 bases). Germline-derived CDR1 and CDR2 are SGHDT and YYEEEE. Trimming removed 3 bases at V and 7 bases at J, with 8 bases between. CDR3 length equals 12 residues.

This clonotype was detected many times. CDR3 coding DNA: TGCGCCAGCAGCCTTGAGATACCTTACAATGAGCAGTTCTTC. Translating it yields CASSLEIPYNEQFF. The chain carries TRBV5-1 and TRBJ2-1, with unresolved D. The CDR3 length is 14 residues. Trimming cost V 4 bases and J 4 bases, with 12 bases left between them. CDR1 SGHRS and CDR2 YFSETQ come from the germline V gene.

The chain links TRBV5-1 to TRBJ1-6; TRBD1 aligns across 9 bases. V dropped 4 bases and J dropped 8; count of bases not matched to a gene: 13. This CDR3 region has 17 residues. Per the germline V gene, CDR1 is SGHRS and CDR2 is YFSETQ. The CDR3 coding sequence is TGCGCCAGCAGCCCCGTATATTTGGGACAGGGTCATTCACCCCTCCACTTT. Encoded protein: CASSPVYLGQGHSPLHF.

This clonotype showed up many times. The chain combines TRBV4-1 with TRBJ2-3, with 8 nucleotides matching TRBD2. CDR3 size: 18 residues. V was pared by 0 bases and J by 4 bases, with 12 bases of the junction left unmatched. Germline-derived CDR1 and CDR2 are MGHRA and YSYEKL. The CDR3 protein is CASSQDVGRLAGPDTQYF. For the CDR3, the DNA is TGCGCCAGCAGCCAAGATGTTGGGCGTCTAGCGGGCCCAGATACGCAGTATTTT.

This clonotype was found many times. This rearrangement joins TRBV10-3 to TRBJ2-5; D might be TRBD1 (6 bases). The V end was cut by 3 bases, the J end by 1 base, with 12 bases between. Germline V gene data show CDR1 as ENHRY and CDR2 as SYGVKD. This CDR3 is 15 amino acids long. The DNA for the CDR3 is TGTGCCATCAGTGACTCTGACAGGATCCAAGAGACCCAGTACTTC. Protein: CAISDSDRIQETQYF.

The chain uses TRBV5-4 and TRBJ2-2; D call uncertain. The germline V and J ends were trimmed by 4 bases and 7 bases, with 8 bases remaining between them. Germline loops: CDR1 SGHNT, CDR2 YYREEE (reference sequence). The CDR3 sequence is 12 residues long. CDR3 nucleotide sequence: TGTGCCAGCAGCCCACCTGGCGGGGAGCTGTTTTTT. Amino acids: CASSPPGGELFF.

In regard to this clonotype: This may be a read error, as it is one base from a much larger clone. The chain carries TRBV18 and TRBJ1-6; unclear D gene. CDR1 and CDR2 from the germline V gene are KGHSH and LQKENI. CDR3 size: 12 residues. The CDR3 region is CASSTYNSPLYF. The CDR3, as DNA: TGTGCCAGCTCAACGTATAATTCACCCCTCTACTTT.

This clonotype has ten or more counts. The chain uses TRBV11-2 and TRBJ2-2; D uncertain. V lost 1 base to trimming and J lost 4 bases, with 10 bases between them. Germline lookup yields CDR1 SGHAT and CDR2 FQNNGV. CDR3 length: 15 residues. The CDR3 DNA reads TGTGCCAGCAGCTTAGTCGCTTTTGGCACCGGGGAGCTGTTTTTT. The encoded protein is CASSLVAFGTGELFF. Supplemented by reference TRBV11-2 and TRBJ2-2, the full variable domain reads EAGVAQSPRYKIIEKRQSVAFWCNPISGHATLYWYQQILGQGPKLLIQFQNNGVVDDSQLPKDRFSAERLKGVDSTLKIQPAKLEDSAVYLCASSLVAFGTGELFFGEGSRLTVL.

This clonotype was seen many times. The chain combines TRBV20-1 with TRBJ2-1, with 7 bases matching TRBD1. From germline, CDR1 is DFQATT and CDR2 SNEGSKA (reference sequence). The CDR3 spans 12 residues. The ends lost 5 bases at V and 7 bases at J; junction bases unmatched: 5. The CDR3 reads CSAGDSVNEQFF. In DNA form, the CDR3 reads TGCAGTGCTGGGGACAGTGTGAATGAGCAGTTCTTC.

Details on this clonotype: This may be a read error: a much more frequent sequence differs by one nucleotide. V usage is TRBV12-3 or TRBV12-4 and J usage is TRBJ2-2, with a possible D match to TRBD1 (6 bases). V was shortened by 4 bases and J by 9 bases, with 12 bases between the two germline ends. The CDR3 is 13 amino acids. The CDR3 DNA sequence: TGTGCCAGCAGTTGGTTGGGGGCCTGGGAGCTGTTTTTT. This gives the protein CASSWLGAWELFF.

This clonotype was observed at least ten times. V usage is TRBV5-6 and J usage is TRBJ1-3; D unresolved. V was shortened by 4 bases and J by 0 bases, with 17 bases between the two germline ends. The CDR3 consists of 17 residues. Germline V gene data show CDR1 as SGHDT and CDR2 as YYEEEE. CDR3 nucleotides: TGTGCCAGCAGCCGCCCGTTCGCGCGGGGCTCTGGAAACACCATATATTTT. Its translation: CASSRPFARGSGNTIYF. The variable domain in full, completed from reference TRBV5-6 and TRBJ1-3, reads DAGVTQSPTHLIKTRGQQVTLRCSPKSGHDTVSWYQQALGQGPQFIFQYYEEEERQRGNFPDRFSGHQFPNYSSELNVNALLLGDSALYLCASSRPFARGSGNTIYFGEGSWLTVV.

This clonotype was seen ten or more times. The V call is TRBV6-5, the J call TRBJ1-1, with D hard to call. CDR3 length: 13 amino acids. Trimming pared 2 bases from V and 1 base from J, leaving 5 bases between. Germline V gene sequence: CDR1 MNHEY, CDR2 SVGAGI. CDR3 sequence: CASSYNQNTEAFF. CDR3 DNA: TGTGCCAGCAGTTACAACCAGAACACTGAAGCTTTCTTT.

This clonotype was counted ten times or more. The V and J genes are TRBV20-1 and TRBJ2-3; 8 nucleotides align to TRBD2. This CDR3 has 15 amino acids. V shed 6 bases, J shed 2 bases, and the junction held 10 bases outside the gene matches. Germline-derived CDR1 and CDR2 are DFQATT and SNEGSKA (reference sequence). In DNA, the CDR3 is TGCAGTGCAAGAACCGGGCGGGGGGACACAGATACGCAGTATTTT. This translates into CSARTGRGDTDTQYF.